This is a list of T cell receptor beta chains from one sample in a study of T cell repertoires in cytomegalovirus infection. TCRdb processed the reads anew with MiXCR; each CDR3 protein has one entry. The profile covers approximately 100,000 distinct CDR3 sequences, with under 25% appearing a single time and roughly two fifths taken by the ten largest. The specimen was CD8+ T cells from PBMCs. The receptor set was obtained from a human donor in good health (CMV status not recorded). Some clones in this sample may be carry-over from other donors' samples. Both conserved end residues are part of each CDR3. Fields, in order: V gene, J gene, clone size, D gene, CDR3 DNA, CDR3 protein. A D gene is named only where the DNA matches it firmly. Rows may omit the clone size; those that give it use once, few, many or a size class.

v_gene: TRBV27
j_gene: TRBJ2-7
abundance: -
d_gene: -
CDR3nt: TGTGCCAGCAGTTCAGACACGTCCGAGCAGTACTTC
CDR3aa: CASSSDTSEQYF

v_gene: TRBV27
j_gene: TRBJ1-5
abundance: few
d_gene: TRBD1
CDR3nt: TGTGCCAGCAGCTTGACTAGGGGGCGTCAGCCCCAGCATTTT
CDR3aa: CASSLTRGRQPQHF

v_gene: TRBV5-1
j_gene: TRBJ2-1
abundance: -
d_gene: TRBD2
CDR3nt: TGCGCCAGCAGCGCGAACCCTAGCGGGGGGGCCGATGAGCAGTTCTTC
CDR3aa: CASSANPSGGADEQFF

v_gene: TRBV4-3
j_gene: TRBJ2-1
abundance: few
d_gene: TRBD2
CDR3nt: TGCGCCAGCAGCCGCAACGGACTAGCGGTCAACAATGAGCAGTTCTTC
CDR3aa: CASSRNGLAVNNEQFF

v_gene: TRBV9
j_gene: TRBJ1-1
abundance: few
d_gene: TRBD1
CDR3nt: TGTGCCAGCAGCCCCGGGACAGGGAACACTGAAGCTTTCTTT
CDR3aa: CASSPGTGNTEAFF

v_gene: TRBV7-9
j_gene: TRBJ1-5
abundance: medium-sized
d_gene: -
CDR3nt: TGTGCCAGCAGCTTAGGACAGAGGCAGCCCCAGCATTTT
CDR3aa: CASSLGQRQPQHF

v_gene: TRBV24-1
j_gene: TRBJ2-1
abundance: -
d_gene: -
CDR3nt: TGTGCCACCGGAGGAGGCTACAATGAGCAGTTCTTC
CDR3aa: CATGGGYNEQFF

v_gene: TRBV15
j_gene: TRBJ2-3
abundance: -
d_gene: -
CDR3nt: TGTGCCACCAGCAGAGAATCTACAGGGGATACGCAGTATTTT
CDR3aa: CATSRESTGDTQYF

v_gene: TRBV28
j_gene: TRBJ2-3
abundance: -
d_gene: -
CDR3nt: TGTGCCAGCGTATCGTGGGCAGAATCCACAGATACGCAGTATTTT
CDR3aa: CASVSWAESTDTQYF

v_gene: TRBV29-1
j_gene: TRBJ2-7
abundance: -
d_gene: -
CDR3nt: TGCAGCGCTACCGGGACTCATACCTACGAGCAGTACTTC
CDR3aa: CSATGTHTYEQYF

v_gene: TRBV20-1
j_gene: TRBJ1-4
abundance: -
d_gene: -
CDR3nt: TGCAGTGCTAGAGATCTGGGGGAAGGGACTAATGAAAAACTGTTTTTT
CDR3aa: CSARDLGEGTNEKLFF

v_gene: TRBV4-2
j_gene: TRBJ2-7
abundance: few
d_gene: -
CDR3nt: TGTGCCAGCAGCCCAGGACTGCAGAGCTCCTACGAGCAGTACTTC
CDR3aa: CASSPGLQSSYEQYF

v_gene: TRBV7-6
j_gene: TRBJ2-2
abundance: many
d_gene: -
CDR3nt: TGTGCCAGCAGCCTAGGCGGGACAAGGAACACCGGGGAGCTGTTTTTT
CDR3aa: CASSLGGTRNTGELFF

v_gene: TRBV7-8
j_gene: TRBJ1-6
abundance: many
d_gene: -
CDR3nt: TGTGCCAGCAGCTCCTCCAGGGAGAGGTATAATTCACCCCTCCACTTT
CDR3aa: CASSSSRERYNSPLHF

v_gene: TRBV4-1
j_gene: TRBJ2-7
abundance: few
d_gene: -
CDR3nt: TGCGCCAGCAGCCAAGAGGACGCGTCCTACGAGCAGTACTTC
CDR3aa: CASSQEDASYEQYF

v_gene: TRBV14
j_gene: TRBJ2-5
abundance: many
d_gene: -
CDR3nt: TGTGCCAGCAGCCAAGATCCGGGGGCGCGACGGGAGACCCAGTACTTC
CDR3aa: CASSQDPGARRETQYF

v_gene: TRBV6-2/TRBV6-3
j_gene: TRBJ1-1
abundance: few
d_gene: -
CDR3nt: TGTGCCAGCAGTTACACGGGAGGACTTGAAGCTTTCTTT
CDR3aa: CASSYTGGLEAFF

v_gene: TRBV7-2
j_gene: TRBJ1-2
abundance: many
d_gene: TRBD1
CDR3nt: TGTGCCAGCAGCCCTGCCGGGACAGCTTATGGCTACACCTTC
CDR3aa: CASSPAGTAYGYTF

v_gene: TRBV7-2
j_gene: TRBJ2-7
abundance: many
d_gene: -
CDR3nt: TGTGCCAGCAGCAGATCAGCTTCTGTCGAGCAGTACTTC
CDR3aa: CASSRSASVEQYF

v_gene: TRBV12-3/TRBV12-4
j_gene: TRBJ2-7
abundance: few
d_gene: -
CDR3nt: TGTGCCAGCAGGGACCTCACGTCCGCCGAGCAGTACTTC
CDR3aa: CASRDLTSAEQYF

v_gene: TRBV7-3
j_gene: TRBJ2-3
abundance: -
d_gene: -
CDR3nt: TGTGCCAGCAGCTTAACGGGGGGACCCACAGATACGCAGTATTTT
CDR3aa: CASSLTGGPTDTQYF

v_gene: TRBV7-2
j_gene: TRBJ2-1
abundance: -
d_gene: -
CDR3nt: TGTGCCAGCACCCAGGGCGGGCCCAATAAGCAGTTCTTC
CDR3aa: CASTQGGPNKQFF

v_gene: TRBV12-3/TRBV12-4
j_gene: TRBJ2-1
abundance: -
d_gene: -
CDR3nt: TGTGCCAGCAGTTCTCCCGGGACCCCCGCCTTGTTCTTC
CDR3aa: CASSSPGTPALFF

v_gene: TRBV20-1
j_gene: TRBJ2-7
abundance: few
d_gene: -
CDR3nt: TGCAGTGCTAGAATTCCAGGGAGGTCCGACGAGCAGTACTTC
CDR3aa: CSARIPGRSDEQYF

v_gene: TRBV7-9
j_gene: TRBJ2-3
abundance: few
d_gene: -
CDR3nt: TGTGCCAGCAGCTTATTTAGGAGGGAAGTACTTACAGATACGCAGTATTTT
CDR3aa: CASSLFRREVLTDTQYF

v_gene: TRBV20-1
j_gene: TRBJ2-7
abundance: -
d_gene: -
CDR3nt: TGCAGTGCTAGAGTGGCGGGCGAATACTACGAGCAGTACTTC
CDR3aa: CSARVAGEYYEQYF

v_gene: TRBV6-2/TRBV6-3
j_gene: TRBJ2-7
abundance: few
d_gene: -
CDR3nt: TGTGCCACCACGGCTCAGGGTCTTTTTATCTACGAGCAGTACTTC
CDR3aa: CATTAQGLFIYEQYF

v_gene: TRBV7-2
j_gene: TRBJ2-7
abundance: many
d_gene: TRBD1
CDR3nt: TGTGCCAGCAGCTTAGCCCCTCAGGGGGCCTACGAGCAGTACTTC
CDR3aa: CASSLAPQGAYEQYF